This T cell receptor beta chain was sequenced in a study of shared clonotypes between healthy human individuals. Study in general: Each donor's CD4 naive and CD4 memory cells filled three plates apiece, CD8 naive two, and CD8 memory one.

CD8 cells classed as naive were CD45RO-negative and positively selected for CCR7, excluding terminally differentiated effector memory CD45RA+ cells. General observations from the study: Donor clonotype sharing was expected to depend on sequencing depth. Naive CD4 clonotypes overlapped across a handful of donors at approximately 5.5%.

Of note for this clone: Its antigen is as yet unknown.

Germline CDR1 and CDR2: GTSNPN and SVGIG (reference sequence). V was clipped by 2 bases and J by 5 bases, with 18 bases between them. CDR3 length: 15 residues. Only in-frame clones appear in the TCRdb table, and some are missing; sequencing was by immunoSEQ multiplex PCR. The sample includes approximately 2,000,000 clones, just over 90% of them seen just once. This clonotype originated in a man aged 18 to 29 in good health. Some clones in this sample may be carry-over from other donors' samples. Input material: naive CD8+ T cells from PBMCs. The chain is built from TRBV30 and TRBJ2-5, with D hard to call. CDR3 in DNA: TGTGCCTGGAGTAAAAAGGATTTCTTAGGGGAGACCCAGTACTTC. Translating gives CAWSKKDFLGETQYF. Full variable domain (remainder filled in from reference TRBV30 and TRBJ2-5): SQTIHQWPATLVQPVGSPLSLECTVEGTSNPNLYWYRQAAGRGLQLLFYSVGIGQISSEVPQNLSASRPQDRQFILSSKKLLLSDSGFYLCAWSKKDFLGETQYFGPGTRLLVL.